One sample yielded the 11 T cell receptor beta chains listed below, sequenced in a study of blood T cell repertoires in COVID-19. Here immunoSEQ multiplex PCR was the method, and the copy in TCRdb shows in-frame clones only, minus some. The sample carries 140,000 to 150,000 clones, 80% to 90% recorded once. Source material: peripheral blood. These receptors originate from a woman aged 45 to 65 with active or convalescent COVID-19.

V usage is TRBV27 and J usage is TRBJ2-7; possible D gene TRBD1, 5 bases. The V end was cut by 2 bases, the J end by 6 bases, with 14 bases between. The germline CDR1 and CDR2 sequences are MNHEY and SMNVEV (reference sequence). The CDR3 is 14 residues long. CDR3 nucleotide sequence: TGTGCCAGCAGTTTACCCCAACGGACATTCGAGCAGTACTTC. Translating gives CASSLPQRTFEQYF.

This clone appeared a single time. The CDR3: CASSFSHRELNNEKLFF. For the CDR3, the DNA is TGTGCCAGCAGCTTTTCACACAGGGAACTAAATAATGAAAAACTGTTTTTT. The chain carries TRBV7-2 and TRBJ1-4, with TRBD1 as a possible D gene (6 bases). CDR1 is SGHTA, CDR2 FQGNSA, per germline. The CDR3 sequence is 17 residues long. V was pared by 3 bases and J by 4 bases, with 18 bases between.

The V call is TRBV5-1, the J call TRBJ2-7, with D perhaps matching TRBD1 (6 bases). This CDR3 is built from 13 residues. CDR1 and CDR2 from the germline V gene are SGHRS and YFSETQ. Trimming took 5 bases from V and 0 from J, leaving 9 bases between them. The CDR3 DNA reads as TGCGCCAGCAGGGACAGAAGCTCCTACGAGCAGTACTTC. This encodes CASRDRSSYEQYF.

This clone was observed a few times. J is TRBJ1-1 and V is TRBV7-9; D is undetermined. Trimming left V 6 bases short and J 0 bases short, with 5 bases between. CDR3 length equals 12 residues. Germline CDR1 reads SEHNR; CDR2 reads FQNEAQ (reference sequence). CDR3 DNA: TGTGCCAGCAGATTCATGAACACTGAAGCTTTCTTT. This codes for CASRFMNTEAFF.

The chain carries TRBV28 and TRBJ2-5; 13 nucleotides align to TRBD2. Germline V CDR1 and CDR2: MDHEN, SYDVKM. The V and J ends lost 5 bases and 2 bases, in that order; junction bases with no gene match: 11. This CDR3 spans 18 amino acids. The CDR3 coding sequence is TGTGCCAGCAGTCTGACTAGCGGGAGGTGGGGCCCGCAAGAGACCCAGTACTTC. Translated, it gives CASSLTSGRWGPQETQYF.

This rearrangement joins TRBV5-5 to TRBJ2-7, with 9 positions matching TRBD1. The CDR3 loop spans 14 amino acids. The V and J ends lost 2 bases and 3 bases, in that order; junction bases with no gene match: 3. CDR1 is SGHKS, CDR2 YYEKEE, per germline (reference sequence). CDR3 in amino acids: CASSFGQGIYEQYF. CDR3 nucleotides: TGTGCCAGCAGCTTCGGACAGGGGATCTACGAGCAGTACTTC.

The gene calls are TRBV7-3 and TRBJ2-3; TRBD1 agrees at 10 bases. The CDR3 runs 18 residues. The germline CDR1 and CDR2 sequences are SGHTA and FQGTGA. With 1 base clipped from V and 4 bases from J, the junction kept 11 bases outside the gene matches. CDR3 protein: CASSLRSTSGQGADTQYF. CDR3 bases: TGTGCCAGCAGCTTAAGAAGTACTAGCGGACAGGGGGCAGATACGCAGTATTTT.

The chain couples TRBV4-3 to TRBJ2-7, with D perhaps matching TRBD1 (6 bases). The CDR3 is 14 residues long. CDR1 is LGHNA, CDR2 YSLEER, per germline. The V gene lost 4 bases and the J gene lost 4 bases, with 14 bases spanning the gap. This chain's CDR3 is CASSPATGFYEQYF. The CDR3, as DNA: TGCGCCAGCAGCCCAGCCACAGGGTTTTACGAGCAGTACTTC.

The rearrangement joins TRBV9 to TRBJ2-3, with TRBD1 matching 7 bases. Losses at the gene ends were 4 bases for V and 6 bases for J; bases not matched to a gene: 5. The length of the CDR3 is 13 residues. Germline V gene lookup returns CDR1 SGDLS and CDR2 YYNGEE. For the CDR3, the DNA is TGTGCCAGCAGCCCCTACAGGGGTGATACGCAGTATTTT. This encodes CASSPYRGDTQYF.

The chain has TRBV27 and TRBJ2-1, with a tentative D call TRBD2 (7 bases). Deletions cut 6 bases from V and 7 bases from J, with 19 bases between. The CDR3 covers 15 residues. Germline V CDR1 and CDR2: MNHEY, SMNVEV (reference sequence). The CDR3 loop is CASSYGAGARNEQFF. The DNA for the CDR3 is TGTGCCAGCAGCTATGGGGCGGGGGCCAGAAATGAGCAGTTCTTC.

This clone was counted between two and nine times. Distinct nucleotide sequences in the sample also encode this CDR3. The chain couples TRBV19 to TRBJ1-5; D ambiguous. Germline CDR1 reads LNHDA; CDR2 reads SQIVND (reference sequence). Trimming cost V 3 bases and J 0 bases, with 9 bases left between them. CDR3 length: 15 residues. CDR3 nucleotides: TGTGCCAGTAGTATGGGCTCAACTAGCAATCAGCCCCAGCATTTT. Its protein is CASSMGSTSNQPQHF.